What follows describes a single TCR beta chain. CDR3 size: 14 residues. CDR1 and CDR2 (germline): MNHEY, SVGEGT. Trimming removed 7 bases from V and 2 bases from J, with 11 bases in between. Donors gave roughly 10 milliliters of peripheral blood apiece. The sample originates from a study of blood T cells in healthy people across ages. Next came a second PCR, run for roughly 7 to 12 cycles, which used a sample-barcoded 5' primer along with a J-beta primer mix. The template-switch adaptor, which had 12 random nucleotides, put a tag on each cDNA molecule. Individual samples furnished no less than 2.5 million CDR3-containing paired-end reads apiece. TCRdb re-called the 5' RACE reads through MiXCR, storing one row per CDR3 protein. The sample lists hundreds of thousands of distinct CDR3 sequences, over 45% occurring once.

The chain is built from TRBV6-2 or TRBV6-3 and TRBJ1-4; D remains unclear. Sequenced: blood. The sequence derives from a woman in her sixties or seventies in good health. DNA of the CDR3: TGTGCCAGCAAGAGGGAGCCCACTAATGAAAAACTGTTTTTT. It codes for CASKREPTNEKLFF.